This TCR beta chain was profiled in a study of shared clonotypes between healthy human individuals. The study, taken as a whole, reports: Only blood underwent sampling, and tissue repertoires likely differ. The four-donor shared clonotypes exceeded non-shared clonotypes in generation probability, with non-shared ones scoring lower.

As for this clone: The antigen remains unidentified.

Germline V gene sequence: CDR1 ENHRY, CDR2 SYGVKD. The CDR3 is 13 amino acids. V shed 11 bases and J 2 bases; nucleotides not matched to a gene: 5. Naive CD8 cells lacked CD45RO, underwent positive selection for CCR7 and left out terminally differentiated effector memory CD45RA+ cells. Each replicate PCR on the sorted subsets used roughly 210 ng DNA (around 30,000 T cell genomes). The data were produced by immunoSEQ multiplex PCR, yet TCRdb's version contains in-frame clones alone and is incomplete. The repertoire holds 2 million to 2.5 million clones, with less than 95% as singletons. The sequencing sample was made of naive CD8+ T cells sorted from blood. V is TRBV10-3 and J is TRBJ2-3, with 9 bases lining up with TRBD2. The origin of this receptor is a young man in good health. The CDR3 DNA sequence: TGTGCCTCGGGGACTAGCTCCACAGATACGCAGTATTTT. This encodes CASGTSSTDTQYF.